Sequencing of this TCR beta chain was carried out in a study of blood T cell repertoires in COVID-19. About the study: Nucleic acid was either cDNA or gDNA, and it came from T cells, B-cell-depleted T cells, or PBMCs.

Germline CDR1 LGHDT, CDR2 YNNKEL (reference sequence). V lost 1 base, J lost 2 bases, and 8 bases lay in between. The CDR3 totals 14 residues. Authors' data handling: Nucleated cell counts were estimated from reference gene primer amplification. Only in-frame clones appear in the TCRdb table, and some are missing; sequencing was by immunoSEQ multiplex PCR. The V and J calls and clone size are taken from that table; D and trimming were inferred from the DNA. The data contain roughly 300,000 clones, more than 75% of them seen just once; the ten biggest clones take up under 1.3%. This clone was counted only a few times. Cohort assignment relied on participant-reported clinical history.

The chain employs TRBV3-1 (or the pseudogene TRBV3-2) and TRBJ1-2; D gene ambiguous. The specimen sequenced was PBMCs or T cells enriched from blood (not recorded which). The TCR sequence derives from a woman aged 25 to 39 who had recovered from COVID-19. CDR3 loop: CASSQASRNYGYTF. CDR3 nucleotide sequence: TGTGCCAGCAGCCAAGCTTCCCGGAACTATGGCTACACCTTC.